Presented here are 16 T cell receptor beta chains from one specimen sequenced in a study of monozygotic twins with inflammatory bowel disease. With the 5' RACE reads reprocessed, TCRdb shows one record per CDR3 protein and no DNA. The data show about 450,000 distinct CDR3 sequences, and the top ten clones hold about 2.4%. The material sequenced was blood. These receptors were taken from a human donor with ulcerative colitis or Crohn's disease, or a healthy co-twin of an affected twin (not recorded which).

V gene TRBV2 combines with J gene TRBJ1-5. Germline CDR1 reads SNHLY; CDR2 reads FYNNEI. The CDR3 totals 14 residues. CDR3 loop: CASIGVNSNQPQHF.

The chain combines TRBV19 with TRBJ2-1; as DNA is missing, the TRBD1 call by TCRdb cannot be tested. This CDR3 is built from 13 residues. In germline, CDR1 is LNHDA, CDR2 SQIVND (reference sequence). The CDR3: CASSRQNSNEQFF.

The chain uses TRBV11-2 and TRBJ1-6; TCRdb selects TRBD1, and the lack of DNA leaves this call unchecked. There are 13 residues in the CDR3. From germline, CDR1 is SGHAT and CDR2 FQNNGV. The CDR3 spells CASSLGGNSPLHF.

The chain uses TRBV7-6 and TRBJ2-2; TCRdb's D call, TRBD1, is unchecked because there is no DNA. CDR1 is SGHVS, CDR2 FNYEAQ, per germline. The CDR3 spans 16 residues. The CDR3 loop reads CASSPVGQGLGGELFF.

This chain connects TRBV5-1 to TRBJ1-6; the TCRdb call, TRBD1, lacks DNA for checking. The CDR3 extends over 15 amino acids. The germline V gene encodes CDR1 SGHRS and CDR2 YFSETQ. The CDR3 here is CASSLPGQGDSPLHF.

V and J are TRBV19 and TRBJ1-1; TCRdb names TRBD1, which stays unverified in the absence of DNA. Germline V gene data show CDR1 as LNHDA and CDR2 as SQIVND (reference sequence). CDR3 length equals 13 residues. The chain's CDR3 is CASKPGRVTEAFF.

The chain has TRBV5-1 and TRBJ1-2; TCRdb's D call of TRBD1 is untestable without DNA. This CDR3 has 16 amino acids. The germline gives CDR1 SGHRS, CDR2 YFSETQ. The chain's CDR3 is CASSLGGTGPFYGYTF.

This rearrangement joins TRBV7-9 to TRBJ2-3; checking the TCRdb D call of TRBD1 is not possible without DNA. CDR1 SEHNR and CDR2 FQNEAQ come from the germline V gene (reference sequence). The CDR3 is made up of 14 amino acids. The CDR3 here is CASRRAESTDTQYF. The whole variable domain, filled in from reference TRBV7-9 and TRBJ2-3, reads DTGVSQNPRHKITKRGQNVTFRCDPISEHNRLYWYRQTLGQGPEFLTYFQNEAQLEKSRLLSDRFSAERPKGSFSTLEIQRTEQGDSAMYLCASRRAESTDTQYFGPGTRLTVL.

The chain recombines TRBV2 with TRBJ1-5; TCRdb calls TRBD1, which cannot be checked without DNA. There are 16 residues in the CDR3. Germline CDR1 reads SNHLY; CDR2 reads FYNNEI. Here the CDR3 reads CASSKQGQAINQPQHF.

The genes are TRBV20-1 and TRBJ1-1; lacking DNA, the TRBD1 call made by TCRdb goes unchecked. From germline, CDR1 is DFQATT and CDR2 SNEGSKA (reference sequence). The CDR3 totals 14 residues. This CDR3 reads CSAAEQGAYTEAFF.

This chain uses TRBV5-1 with TRBJ1-5; the D gene TCRdb calls, TRBD1, cannot be checked with no DNA. From germline, CDR1 is SGHRS and CDR2 YFSETQ. This CDR3 has 15 amino acids. CDR3 residues: CASSPGQNSNQPQHF.

The rearrangement uses TRBV20-1 and TRBJ2-1; TCRdb's assignment of TRBD2 cannot be checked, as there is no DNA. CDR1 is DFQATT, CDR2 SNEGSKA, per germline (reference sequence). The CDR3 sequence is 12 residues long. The CDR3 sequence: CSVLGPLGEQFF.

The V and J genes are TRBV5-4 and TRBJ1-2. The CDR3 consists of 13 residues. Germline assignment: CDR1 SGHNT and CDR2 YYREEE (reference sequence). The CDR3 protein is CASSFRANYGYTF. The full variable domain, with the rest looked up from reference TRBV5-4 and TRBJ1-2, is ETGVTQSPTHLIKTRGQQVTLRCSSQSGHNTVSWYQQALGQGPQFIFQYYREEENGRGNFPPRFSGLQFPNYSSELNVNALELDDSALYLCASSFRANYGYTFGSGTRLTVV.

V and J are TRBV30 and TRBJ2-3; the TRBD2 assignment by TCRdb is unverifiable without DNA. Germline V gene data show CDR1 as GTSNPN and CDR2 as SVGIG (reference sequence). This CDR3 has 15 residues. CDR3 in amino acids: CAWSPSVGSTDTQYF. Full variable domain (rest looked up from reference TRBV30 and TRBJ2-3): SQTIHQWPATLVQPVGSPLSLECTVEGTSNPNLYWYRQAAGRGLQLLFYSVGIGQISSEVPQNLSASRPQDRQFILSSKKLLLSDSGFYLCAWSPSVGSTDTQYFGPGTRLTVL.

V usage is TRBV20-1 and J usage is TRBJ2-7; TCRdb proposes TRBD2, but this gene call is untestable without DNA. Germline loops: CDR1 DFQATT, CDR2 SNEGSKA (reference sequence). The CDR3 consists of 15 residues. The chain's CDR3 is CSAISGTPISYEQYF.

V is TRBV20-1 and J is TRBJ2-5; TCRdb lists TRBD2, though no DNA is available to test this call. Germline assignment: CDR1 DFQATT and CDR2 SNEGSKA (reference sequence). CDR3 length equals 14 residues. The CDR3 loop is CSAQRGSGGETQYF.